This T cell receptor beta chain was sequenced in a study of CD8+ T cells in alopecia areata. Study summary: People stayed on tofacitinib for 6 to 18 months, then stopped the drug for 6 months. The study's findings and limits: Lesional scalp displayed greater clonality than normal scalp, most notably in alopecia totalis/universalis. Amid tofacitinib therapy, many expanded lesional clones stayed present in scalp and blood. Sequence data from scalp samples additionally include resident alphabeta T cells of normal skin.

Treatment reported: oral pan-JAK inhibitor, 5-10 mg twice daily. V was pared by 6 bases and J by 0 bases, with 8 bases of the junction left unmatched. The CDR3 runs to 15 residues. The germline CDR1 and CDR2 sequences are SQVTM and ANQGSEA. For this clone: Its antigen is unknown.

Extracted from the samples, RNA was reverse transcribed into cDNA to serve as the sequencing template. Assay used: immunoSEQ multiplex PCR; TCRdb lists only in-frame clones, some missing. Found here are 250,000 to 300,000 clones, 58% of them singletons; the top ten hold around 1.8%. The clonotype comes from a human donor with alopecia areata. The source material was CD4+ T cells sorted from blood, sampled at week 24, from a patient treated with tofacitinib. The J gene is TRBJ1-3, the V gene TRBV29-1, with 7 bases matching TRBD1. CDR3 sequence (DNA): TGCAGCGTCCGGGACAGCCCGAACTCTGGAAACACCATATATTTT. Its protein is CSVRDSPNSGNTIYF.